The 32 T cell receptor beta chains below come from one sample, sequenced in a study of blood T cell repertoires in COVID-19. Some clones are missing from TCRdb's copy, which holds only in-frame ones; the method was immunoSEQ multiplex PCR. This table holds 20,000 to 30,000 clones, 70% to 90% found once. Material: peripheral blood. Source of these receptors: a man aged 65 to 85 with acute or convalescent COVID-19.

The chain uses TRBV27 and TRBJ1-2; 9 nucleotides match TRBD1. The germline gives CDR1 MNHEY, CDR2 SMNVEV (reference sequence). V gave up 8 bases and J gave up 2 bases; unmatched junction bases: 0. The CDR3 spans 12 residues. The CDR3: CASGTGNYGYTF. In DNA, the CDR3 is TGTGCCAGCGGGACAGGGAACTATGGCTACACCTTC.

This clone was counted a single time. The rearrangement joins TRBV6-5 to TRBJ2-5; TRBD2 matches at 8 bases. The V gene's germline CDR1 is MNHEY and CDR2 SVGAGI. CDR3 length: 15 amino acids. As DNA, the CDR3 is TGTGTCGGACGGAGGGGCGGGGGGCTCCAAGAGACCCAGTACTTC. This gives the protein CVGRRGGGLQETQYF.

The J gene is TRBJ1-6, the V gene TRBV10-3, with D tentatively TRBD1 (5 bases). V was cut by 4 bases and J by 8 bases, with 9 bases left in between. The CDR3 is 13 amino acids. Germline V gene data show CDR1 as ENHRY and CDR2 as SYGVKD. The CDR3 is CAISGGGDSPLHF. Here the CDR3 DNA reads TGTGCCATCAGTGGGGGGGGAGATTCACCCCTCCACTTT.

The rearrangement uses TRBV3-1 (or the pseudogene TRBV3-2) and TRBJ2-5, with 7 positions matching TRBD2. V gave up 4 bases and J gave up 2 bases; unmatched junction bases: 7. The CDR3 runs to 15 residues. Germline V gene sequence: CDR1 LGHDT, CDR2 YNNKEL (reference sequence). The CDR3 loop reads CASSPPWGGQETQYF. CDR3 DNA: TGTGCCAGCAGCCCCCCGTGGGGGGGGCAAGAGACCCAGTACTTC.

The chain couples TRBV5-4 to TRBJ2-1; 12 bases fit TRBD2. CDR3 length: 16 amino acids. The J segment lost 2 bases and the V segment lost 0 bases, leaving 0 bases of the junction unmatched. Germline loops: CDR1 SGHNT, CDR2 YYREEE (reference sequence). CDR3 DNA sequence: TGTGCCAGCAGCTTGGGGACTAGCGGGGCCTACAATGAGCAGTTCTTC. Its protein is CASSLGTSGAYNEQFF.

The chain employs TRBV2 and TRBJ2-2; TRBD2 agrees at 7 bases. The V gene end was trimmed by 8 bases and the J gene end by 1 base; junction bases not matched to a gene: 1. This CDR3 is 13 amino acids long. In germline, CDR1 is SNHLY, CDR2 FYNNEI. CDR3 bases: TGTGCCAGCGGGGGGGAGAACACCGGGGAGCTGTTTTTT. Protein sequence: CASGGENTGELFF.

The chain carries TRBV28 and TRBJ2-3, with D possibly TRBD1 on 5 matching bases. V was clipped by 2 bases and J by 0 bases, with 15 bases between them. CDR1 MDHEN and CDR2 SYDVKM come from the germline V gene. The CDR3 covers 17 residues. DNA of the CDR3: TGTGCCAGCAGTTTAACAGGCTTGGTAACTAGCACAGATACGCAGTATTTT. This encodes CASSLTGLVTSTDTQYF.

This chain uses TRBV9 with TRBJ2-3; D unclear. Trimming cost V 4 bases and J 0 bases, with 3 bases left between them. CDR1 is SGDLS and CDR2 is YYNGEE in the germline V gene. There are 12 residues in the CDR3. CDR3 bases: TGTGCCAGCAGCCCGAGCACAGATACGCAGTATTTT. This gives the protein CASSPSTDTQYF.

J is TRBJ2-7 and V is TRBV13; 10 bases agree with TRBD1. The trim removed 10 bases at V and 6 bases at J, leaving 6 bases unmatched. Germline values: CDR1 PRHDT, CDR2 FYEKMQ (reference sequence). This CDR3 contains 12 residues. CDR3 nucleotides: TGTGCCACCGGCTGGACAGGGGGCGAGCAGTACTTC. Translating gives CATGWTGGEQYF.

The J gene is TRBJ1-2, the V gene TRBV14; D remains ambiguous. Germline V lookup: CDR1 SGHDN, CDR2 FVKESK. V dropped 0 bases and J dropped 7 bases, with 9 bases sitting between them. This CDR3 has 13 residues. CDR3 sequence: CASSQELRVGYTF. CDR3 nucleotide sequence: TGTGCCAGCAGCCAAGAATTGAGGGTTGGCTACACCTTC.

This chain joins TRBV3-1 (or the pseudogene TRBV3-2) and TRBJ1-1; D remains unclear. This CDR3 is built from 13 residues. The germline V gene encodes CDR1 LGHDT and CDR2 YNNKEL (reference sequence). V lost 7 bases to trimming and J lost 1 base, with 10 bases between them. The CDR3 DNA reads TGTGCCAGCACCCCCAGAGGGAACACTGAAGCTTTCTTT. This gives the protein CASTPRGNTEAFF.

The genes are TRBV6-5 and TRBJ1-2; D may be TRBD1 (6 bases). Per the germline V gene, CDR1 is MNHEY and CDR2 is SVGAGI. The CDR3 consists of 15 residues. Trimming removed 5 bases at V and 3 bases at J, with 16 bases between. The CDR3 region is CASSPPGTSYYGYTF. CDR3 in DNA: TGTGCCAGCAGTCCTCCCGGGACAAGCTACTATGGCTACACCTTC.

The chain uses TRBV6-4 and TRBJ1-1; D not certain. The CDR3 has 16 residues. From germline, CDR1 is MRHNA and CDR2 SNTAGT. The V gene lost 2 bases and the J gene lost 0 bases, with 13 bases spanning the gap. CDR3 sequence: CASSDDPTGMNTEAFF. The CDR3 DNA is TGTGCCAGCAGTGACGACCCGACGGGGATGAACACTGAAGCTTTCTTT.

The rearrangement uses TRBV4-1 and TRBJ2-1; TRBD2 aligns across 8 bases. CDR1 is MGHRA and CDR2 is YSYEKL in the germline V gene. Trimming at V came to 4 bases and at J to 10 bases, leaving 15 bases not matched to a gene. The CDR3 consists of 16 residues. The CDR3 DNA reads TGCGCCAGCAGCCCTTCTATTACCCGGGAGGGACTGGAGCAGTTCTTC. This codes for CASSPSITREGLEQFF.

This chain links TRBV6-2 or TRBV6-3 with TRBJ1-2; D ambiguous. This CDR3 has 11 amino acids. From germline, CDR1 is MNHEY and CDR2 SVGEGT. V was shortened by 4 bases and J by 4 bases, with 4 bases between the two germline ends. The CDR3 sequence: CASSFLYGYTF. CDR3 DNA sequence: TGTGCCAGCAGTTTTCTCTATGGCTACACCTTC.

V and J are TRBV28 and TRBJ1-2; the match to TRBD1 covers 7 bases. After removal of 3 bases from V and 5 bases from J, the junction contained 3 bases not matched to a gene. The CDR3 runs to 13 residues. Germline V lookup: CDR1 MDHEN, CDR2 SYDVKM. The CDR3 sequence is CASSFPRGYGYTF. DNA of the CDR3: TGTGCCAGCAGTTTCCCCAGGGGGTATGGCTACACCTTC.

This chain joins TRBV19 and TRBJ1-5; tentatively, D is TRBD1 (5 bases). Per germline, CDR1 LNHDA and CDR2 SQIVND (reference sequence). The CDR3 is 13 amino acids. Trimming pared 7 bases from V and 4 bases from J, leaving 11 bases between. CDR3 loop: CASKGIWNQPQHF. CDR3 nucleotide sequence: TGTGCCAGTAAGGGGATTTGGAATCAGCCCCAGCATTTT. The full variable domain, completed using reference TRBV19 and TRBJ1-5, is DGGITQSPKYLFRKEGQNVTLSCEQNLNHDAMYWYRQDPGQGLRLIYYSQIVNDFQKGDIAEGYSVSREKKESFPLTVTSAQKNPTAFYLCASKGIWNQPQHFGDGTRLSIL.

The chain recombines TRBV5-5 with TRBJ2-1, with D possibly being TRBD1 (6 bases). CDR1 is SGHKS and CDR2 is YYEKEE in the germline V gene (reference sequence). Trimming took 4 bases from V and 1 from J, leaving 12 bases between them. This CDR3 spans 15 amino acids. The CDR3 DNA is TGTGCCAGCAGCCGCGGCACAGGGTCCTACAATGAGCAGTTCTTC. It yields the protein CASSRGTGSYNEQFF.

The V and J genes are TRBV19 and TRBJ1-5; D perhaps matches TRBD1 (5 bases). The germline V gene encodes CDR1 LNHDA and CDR2 SQIVND (reference sequence). This CDR3 contains 14 residues. V was trimmed by 6 bases and J by 5 bases, leaving 14 bases between them. Here the CDR3 reads CASSETGRDQPQHF. The CDR3 nucleotides are TGTGCCAGTAGCGAAACAGGTCGCGATCAGCCCCAGCATTTT. Full variable domain (remainder filled in from reference TRBV19 and TRBJ1-5): DGGITQSPKYLFRKEGQNVTLSCEQNLNHDAMYWYRQDPGQGLRLIYYSQIVNDFQKGDIAEGYSVSREKKESFPLTVTSAQKNPTAFYLCASSETGRDQPQHFGDGTRLSIL.

This chain uses TRBV15 with TRBJ1-4; 8 nucleotides align to TRBD1. CDR3 length: 17 amino acids. Unmatched junction bases numbered 4, after V lost 1 base and J lost 0 bases. Germline V CDR1 and CDR2: LNHNV, YYDKDF (reference sequence). The CDR3 protein is CATSRVQGAATNEKLFF. CDR3 sequence (DNA): TGTGCCACCAGCAGAGTTCAGGGGGCGGCAACTAATGAAAAACTGTTTTTT.

The V call is TRBV5-4, the J call TRBJ2-7, with D uncertain. The germline V and J ends were trimmed by 3 bases and 2 bases, with 12 bases remaining between them. Germline V gives CDR1 SGHNT, CDR2 YYREEE (reference sequence). The CDR3 spans 14 residues. CDR3 amino acids: CASSSMGIAYEQYF. Written as DNA, the CDR3 is TGTGCCAGCAGCTCGATGGGCATCGCCTACGAGCAGTACTTC.

This clone came up once. J is TRBJ2-3 and V is TRBV18, with TRBD2 matching over 8 bases. The CDR3 spans 14 residues. The trim removed 0 bases at V and 6 bases at J, leaving 2 bases unmatched. Germline V CDR1 and CDR2: KGHSH, LQKENI. This CDR3 is CASSPPTSVDTQYF. The CDR3 nucleotides are TGTGCCAGCTCACCACCGACTAGCGTGGATACGCAGTATTTT.

This chain joins TRBV28 and TRBJ1-4, with 7 nucleotides matching TRBD1. The germline V gene encodes CDR1 MDHEN and CDR2 SYDVKM. With V trimmed by 6 bases and J by 7 bases, 8 bases remained unmatched. This CDR3 has 14 residues. The CDR3 coding sequence is TGTGCCAGCAGCCAAGGACAGGAGCTTGAAAAACTGTTTTTT. Protein sequence: CASSQGQELEKLFF. The whole variable domain, filled in from reference TRBV28 and TRBJ1-4, reads DVKVTQSSRYLVKRTGEKVFLECVQDMDHENMFWYRQDPGLGLRLIYFSYDVKMKEKGDIPEGYSVSREKKERFSLILESASTNQTSMYLCASSQGQELEKLFFGSGTQLSVL.

This chain uses TRBV5-1 with TRBJ2-7; 7 bases are a match to TRBD1. CDR1 SGHRS and CDR2 YFSETQ come from the germline V gene. The CDR3 length is 14 residues. The J segment lost 2 bases and the V segment lost 6 bases, leaving 8 bases of the junction unmatched. The CDR3 region has the DNA TGCGCCAGCACTAGTCAGACAGGGCCCTACGAGCAGTACTTC. As protein: CASTSQTGPYEQYF.

The rearrangement links TRBV29-1 to TRBJ1-2; tentatively, D is TRBD1 (5 bases). This CDR3 comprises 12 residues. Trimming cost V 4 bases and J 6 bases, with 12 bases left between them. Germline V lookup: CDR1 SQVTM, CDR2 ANQGSEA. Here the CDR3 reads CSVAALRDGYTF. CDR3 bases: TGCAGCGTTGCAGCACTCAGGGATGGCTACACCTTC. Together with reference TRBV29-1 and TRBJ1-2, the CDR3 gives the full variable domain: SAVISQKPSRDICQRGTSLTIQCQVDSQVTMMFWYRQQPGQSLTLIATANQGSEATYESGFVIDKFPISRPNLTFSTLTVSNMSPEDSSIYLCSVAALRDGYTFGSGTRLTVV.

The chain joins TRBV5-6 to TRBJ1-4, with D hard to call. The CDR3 contains 13 residues. V was trimmed by 0 bases and J by 8 bases, leaving 8 bases between them. CDR1 and CDR2 from the germline V gene are SGHDT and YYEEEE. CDR3 DNA: TGTGCCAGCAGCTTGGGCAGAGGGGAAAAACTGTTTTTT. Translating gives CASSLGRGEKLFF.

The genes are TRBV5-4 and TRBJ1-6, with 9 bases lining up with TRBD1. Germline CDR1 and CDR2: SGHNT and YYREEE (reference sequence). The CDR3 sequence is 14 residues long. V shed 3 bases and J 14 bases; nucleotides not matched to a gene: 9. CDR3 loop: CASSYVPGQGTLHF. CDR3 nucleotides: TGTGCCAGCAGCTACGTCCCGGGACAGGGTACCCTCCACTTT. The full variable domain, with the rest looked up from reference TRBV5-4 and TRBJ1-6, is ETGVTQSPTHLIKTRGQQVTLRCSSQSGHNTVSWYQQALGQGPQFIFQYYREEENGRGNFPPRFSGLQFPNYSSELNVNALELDDSALYLCASSYVPGQGTLHFGNGTRLTVT.

The rearrangement uses TRBV30 and TRBJ1-1, with D possibly TRBD1 on 5 matching bases. The CDR3 contains 14 residues. The ends were cut back, 3 bases at V and 4 bases at J, with 15 bases in the middle. CDR1 GTSNPN and CDR2 SVGIG come from the germline V gene (reference sequence). DNA for the CDR3: TGTGCCTGGAGGTTATTCGGGGGAGGCACTGAAGCTTTCTTT. Its protein product is CAWRLFGGGTEAFF.

The chain has TRBV10-3 and TRBJ2-2, with 12 bases identical to TRBD2. Germline CDR1 and CDR2: ENHRY and SYGVKD. V dropped 6 bases and J dropped 4; count of bases not matched to a gene: 9. The CDR3 covers 17 residues. The DNA of the CDR3 is TGTGCCATCAGGTCTAGCGGGAGGGCCCGTGGCACCGGGGAGCTGTTTTTT. This translates into CAIRSSGRARGTGELFF.

This chain connects TRBV18 to TRBJ2-1, with 7 nucleotides matching TRBD1. Trimming removed 2 bases from V and 9 bases from J; junction bases left unmatched: 4. The CDR3 is made up of 13 amino acids. From germline, CDR1 is KGHSH and CDR2 LQKENI. DNA of the CDR3: TGTGCCAGCTCACCAATCAGGGGGATTGAGCAGTTCTTC. This translates into CASSPIRGIEQFF.

The chain has TRBV28 and TRBJ1-2, with TRBD1 identical over 8 bases. Per the germline V gene, CDR1 is MDHEN and CDR2 is SYDVKM. The CDR3 totals 15 residues. The V gene end was trimmed by 6 bases and the J gene end by 2 bases; junction bases not matched to a gene: 8. CDR3 bases: TGTGCCAGCAGCCCAGACAGGGGATGGAACTATGGCTACACCTTC. It is translated as CASSPDRGWNYGYTF.

The chain recombines TRBV6-5 with TRBJ2-7; D is unclear. V shed 6 bases and J shed 2 bases, with 11 bases lying between them. The germline CDR1 and CDR2 sequences are MNHEY and SVGAGI. The CDR3 has 13 amino acids. The CDR3 protein is CASSPGSPYEQYF. The CDR3 DNA follows: TGTGCCAGCAGCCCCGGGTCTCCCTACGAGCAGTACTTC.